What follows are 5 T cell receptor beta chains derived from one specimen sequenced in a study of OX40 agonist ivuxolimab in advanced cancers. Here immunoSEQ multiplex PCR was the method, and the copy in TCRdb shows in-frame clones only, minus some. The top ten hold 5.5% to 6.5% of the sample, which has 60,000 to 90,000 clones, roughly 84% seen once. The material was CD4+ or CD8+ T cells sorted from blood, obtained in a trial of the OX40 agonist ivuxolimab. The receptors here all came from an adult with an advanced solid tumor such as melanoma, head and neck, liver or kidney cancer.

The gene calls are TRBV28 and TRBJ2-3; no definite D call. The CDR3 consists of 16 residues. With 6 bases removed from V and 1 base from J, the gap between germline ends came to 17 bases. CDR1 MDHEN and CDR2 SYDVKM come from the germline V gene. The chain's CDR3 is CASSLRGLWGTDTQYF. The DNA of the CDR3 is TGTGCCAGCAGCCTTCGCGGCCTCTGGGGCACAGATACGCAGTATTTT.

This chain's CDR3 is CASSSNNRGLKDEQFF. The CDR3 region has the DNA TGTGCCAGCAGCTCCAATAACAGGGGGCTAAAGGACGAGCAGTTCTTC. The chain employs TRBV11-2 and TRBJ2-1, with 9 bases fitting TRBD1. The CDR3 runs 16 residues. CDR1 and CDR2 (germline): SGHAT, FQNNGV. V lost 4 bases, J lost 10 bases, and 14 bases stayed unmatched.

The chain couples TRBV6-5 to TRBJ2-7; D is perhaps TRBD1 (6 bases). This CDR3 has 16 amino acids. Germline assignment: CDR1 MNHEY and CDR2 SVGAGI. The V end was cut by 4 bases, the J end by 0 bases, with 16 bases between. In nucleotides, the CDR3 is TGTGCCAGCAGTTTCGTTATAACAGGGAGCTCCTACGAGCAGTACTTC. This encodes CASSFVITGSSYEQYF.

The chain is built from TRBV5-1 and TRBJ2-5; D gene unclear. V lost 6 bases, J lost 5 bases, and 11 bases lay in between. This CDR3 spans 12 amino acids. CDR1 is SGHRS and CDR2 is YFSETQ in the germline V gene. This chain's CDR3 is CASTTSFETQYF. The CDR3 DNA sequence: TGCGCCAGCACCACCTCGTTCGAGACCCAGTACTTC.

The rearrangement joins TRBV2 to TRBJ1-1; a weak D match, TRBD1 (6 bases). Deletions cut 9 bases from V and 0 bases from J, with 14 bases between. This CDR3 contains 14 residues. Germline V CDR1 and CDR2: SNHLY, FYNNEI. CDR3 residues: CASTGQLMNTEAFF. In DNA, the CDR3 is TGTGCCAGTACCGGACAGTTAATGAACACTGAAGCTTTCTTT.